Listed below are T cell receptor beta chains from one sample, sequenced in a study of OX40 agonist ivuxolimab in advanced cancers. Profiled with immunoSEQ multiplex PCR; TCRdb holds only in-frame clones, not every one. The profile shows 50,000 to 70,000 clones, 87% of them singletons. Sequences were derived from CD4+ or CD8+ T cells sorted from blood, sampled in a trial of the OX40 agonist ivuxolimab. Source of these receptors: an adult with an advanced solid tumor such as melanoma, head and neck, liver or kidney cancer. CDR3s include the opening cysteine and the closing phenylalanine or tryptophan. The order of the fields is clone size, V gene, J gene, D gene, CDR3 protein, CDR3 DNA. The D gene is left open where the match is weak. Size tells how often a clone was seen (once, few, many) or the class of an expanded clone, and some rows leave it out.

>-|TRBV5-1|TRBJ1-1|-
CASSLEGGSNTEAFF
TGCGCCAGCAGCTTGGAAGGGGGGTCGAACACTGAAGCTTTCTTT
>-|TRBV5-1|TRBJ1-5|-
CASSFNSNQPQHF
TGCGCCAGCAGCTTTAACAGCAATCAGCCCCAGCATTTT
>-|TRBV11-2|TRBJ2-7|TRBD2
CASRRTSGSYEQYF
TGTGCCAGCAGACGGACTAGCGGGAGTTACGAGCAGTACTTC
>-|TRBV18|TRBJ2-7|TRBD1
CASSPETGYRLYEQYF
TGTGCCAGCTCACCCGAGACAGGGTATCGACTCTACGAGCAGTACTTC
>once|TRBV6-1|TRBJ1-5|TRBD1
CASSAGQGGNQPQHF
TGTGCCAGCAGTGCGGGACAGGGAGGCAATCAGCCCCAGCATTTT
>-|TRBV5-6|TRBJ1-2|-
CASSFSDSNYGYTF
TGTGCCAGCAGCTTTAGTGACTCTAACTATGGCTACACCTTC
>-|TRBV7-3|TRBJ2-3|-
CASSSTGLGGDTQYF
TGTGCCAGCAGCTCGACTGGGTTGGGTGGAGATACGCAGTATTTT
>-|TRBV6-6|TRBJ2-7|-
CASSYSVRPIYEQYF
TGTGCCAGCAGTTACTCGGTCAGGCCGATCTACGAGCAGTACTTC
>-|TRBV5-1|TRBJ2-7|-
CASSLGAASYEQYF
TGCGCCAGCAGCCTTGGGGCGGCTTCCTACGAGCAGTACTTC
>-|TRBV30|TRBJ1-3|-
CAWSVTGYSGNTIYF
TGTGCCTGGAGTGTAACAGGCTACTCTGGAAACACCATATATTTT
>once|TRBV7-8|TRBJ1-4|-
CASRGTLEKLFF
TGTGCCAGCAGAGGGACGCTTGAAAAACTGTTTTTT
>-|TRBV30|TRBJ2-7|TRBD1
CAWRGGDRGHEQYF
TGTGCCTGGCGGGGTGGTGACAGGGGCCACGAGCAGTACTTC
>-|TRBV6-5|TRBJ2-7|-
CASKSRAGLYEQYF
TGTGCCAGCAAATCCCGGGCAGGCCTCTACGAGCAGTACTTC
>-|TRBV5-1|TRBJ2-3|TRBD1
CASSEQTGGTDTQYF
TGCGCCAGCAGCGAGCAGACAGGGGGCACAGATACGCAGTATTTT
>-|TRBV5-1|TRBJ1-4|-
CASSLGTLATNEKLFF
TGCGCCAGCAGCTTGGGAACCTTAGCAACTAATGAAAAACTGTTTTTT
>-|TRBV30|TRBJ2-3|-
CAWTLTDTQYF
TGTGCCTGGACCCTCACAGATACGCAGTATTTT
>-|TRBV6-5|TRBJ2-1|-
CASSSRGGGAYEQFF
TGTGCCAGCAGTTCCCGAGGTGGGGGGGCCTATGAGCAGTTCTTC
>-|TRBV10-2|TRBJ1-1|-
CASSEALNTEAFF
TGCGCCAGCAGTGAGGCATTGAACACTGAAGCTTTCTTT
>-|TRBV7-8|TRBJ2-2|TRBD1
CASSLRDRTTGELFF
TGTGCCAGCAGCTTAAGGGACAGAACTACCGGGGAGCTGTTTTTT
>-|TRBV28|TRBJ1-1|-
CASRGQGNTEAFF
TGTGCCAGCAGAGGGCAGGGGAACACTGAAGCTTTCTTT
>-|TRBV5-5|TRBJ1-2|-
CASSESPNSYGYTF
TGTGCCAGCAGCGAATCACCTAATTCCTATGGCTACACCTTC
>once|TRBV10-1|TRBJ2-3|-
CASSDQTSTDTQYF
TGCGCCAGCAGTGACCAGACTAGCACAGATACGCAGTATTTT
>-|TRBV5-6|TRBJ2-1|-
CASSSDLNSNEQFF
TGTGCCAGCAGCTCTGACTTGAATTCGAATGAGCAGTTCTTC
>-|TRBV19|TRBJ2-7|TRBD1
CASSPGTGKTSYEQYF
TGTGCCAGTAGTCCAGGGACAGGCAAGACTTCCTACGAGCAGTACTTC
>once|TRBV25-1|TRBJ2-1|-
CASNSRGVEQQFF
TGTGCCAGCAACTCTAGGGGGGTGGAGCAGCAGTTCTTC
>-|TRBV6-5|TRBJ1-1|-
CASSPWGTNTEAFF
TGTGCCAGCAGCCCCTGGGGCACGAACACTGAAGCTTTCTTT
>-|TRBV6-6|TRBJ2-7|TRBD1
CASSTGGTGSYEQYF
TGTGCCAGCAGCACGGGCGGGACAGGGTCTTACGAGCAGTACTTC
>-|TRBV7-9|TRBJ2-7|-
CASSLSGMSYEQYF
TGTGCCAGCAGCTTGAGTGGGATGTCCTACGAGCAGTACTTC
>-|TRBV4-1|TRBJ2-3|TRBD2
CASSQDTLAGGPNTQYF
TGCGCCAGCAGCCAAGATACTCTAGCGGGGGGGCCGAATACGCAGTATTTT
>-|TRBV6-5|TRBJ2-7|TRBD1
CASSSTGALYEQYF
TGTGCCAGCAGTTCGACAGGGGCGCTCTACGAGCAGTACTTC
>-|TRBV28|TRBJ2-7|-
CASPPWRVLSYEQYF
TGTGCCAGCCCCCCATGGAGGGTCCTATCCTACGAGCAGTACTTC
>-|TRBV19|TRBJ1-4|TRBD1
CASSITDRGEKLFF
TGTGCCAGTAGTATAACGGACAGGGGTGAAAAACTGTTTTTT
>-|TRBV4-1|TRBJ2-3|-
CASSRWDTSTDTQYF
TGCGCCAGCAGCCGATGGGACACTAGCACAGATACGCAGTATTTT
>few|TRBV5-5|TRBJ2-7|TRBD1
CASSLVTGMGGEQYF
TGTGCCAGCAGCTTGGTGACAGGGATGGGTGGGGAGCAGTACTTC
>-|TRBV28|TRBJ2-3|TRBD2
CASSSPGGPTDTQYF
TGTGCCAGCAGCTCCCCGGGGGGGCCCACAGATACGCAGTATTTT
>-|TRBV7-9|TRBJ2-1|-
CASIPPKTGYNEQFF
TGTGCCAGCATCCCCCCAAAGACAGGCTACAATGAGCAGTTCTTC
>-|TRBV7-9|TRBJ1-2|-
CASSPKWPGPTNYGYTF
TGTGCCAGCAGCCCCAAGTGGCCGGGGCCGACTAACTATGGCTACACCTTC
>-|TRBV7-8|TRBJ2-1|-
CASSWGRMYNEQFF
TGTGCCAGCAGCTGGGGACGGATGTACAATGAGCAGTTCTTC
>-|TRBV30|TRBJ2-3|-
CAWSGGDTQYF
TGTGCCTGGAGCGGCGGGGATACGCAGTATTTT
>-|TRBV11-2|TRBJ2-2|-
CASIPRGVRTGELFF
TGTGCCAGCATCCCGAGGGGAGTCCGGACCGGGGAGCTGTTTTTT
>-|TRBV28|TRBJ2-1|TRBD2
CASSPTSGGGYNEQFF
TGTGCCAGCAGTCCTACTAGCGGGGGGGGCTACAATGAGCAGTTCTTC
>-|TRBV5-1|TRBJ1-5|-
CASSLGPPVDQPQHF
TGCGCCAGCAGCTTGGGCCCCCCGGTAGATCAGCCCCAGCATTTT
>-|TRBV9|TRBJ2-2|-
CASSAPSDRGELFF
TGTGCCAGCAGCGCCCCTTCCGACAGGGGGGAGCTGTTTTTT
>medium-sized|TRBV6-5|TRBJ2-7|-
CASSYSLGSSSYEQYF
TGTGCCAGCAGTTACTCGCTGGGGTCAAGCTCCTACGAGCAGTACTTC
>-|TRBV5-1|TRBJ2-3|TRBD2
CASSSAGGPDTQYF
TGCGCCAGCAGTTCAGCGGGGGGGCCAGATACGCAGTATTTT